This TCR beta chain was recorded in a study of T-cell memory formation after mild COVID-19. About the research overall: TCR clustering was largely donor specific.

V shed 0 bases, J shed 8 bases, and the junction held 4 bases outside the gene matches. This CDR3 has 15 amino acids. Germline CDR1 reads MNHEY; CDR2 reads SVGAGI. This clonotype was observed a few times. MiXCR, applied by TCRdb to the 5' RACE reads, yields one record per CDR3 protein. This table has roughly 620,000 distinct CDR3 sequences, over 15% appearing once. The sequence came from an adult woman who had mild COVID-19 (a few samples of this study predate the infection). Cell type and time point are not known. The V and J genes are TRBV6-5 and TRBJ2-1; TRBD2 agrees at 10 bases. Material for sequencing was PBMCs or a T cell subset sorted from them (not recorded which). CDR3 sequence (DNA): TGTGCCAGCAGTTACTCTTCTAGCGGGAGACATGAGCAGTTCTTC. Encoded protein: CASSYSSSGRHEQFF.